The 28 T cell receptor beta chains in this list originate from one sample, sequenced in a study of T cell repertoires in cytomegalovirus infection. Each CDR3 protein is one row after TCRdb ran MiXCR on the reads. The table includes about 830,000 distinct CDR3 sequences, approximately 30% detected once. Their recognized antigens are unknown. Sequencing was performed on cultured CD8+ T cells from PBMCs, taken from culture after CMV antigen stimulation. Receptors were obtained from a human donor in good health (CMV status not recorded). Some clones in this sample may be carry-over from other donors' samples.

The chain carries TRBV7-8 and TRBJ2-2; D remains ambiguous. Per germline, CDR1 SGHVS and CDR2 FQNEAQ. This CDR3 comprises 15 residues. Deletions cut 8 bases from V and 0 bases from J, with 13 bases between. CDR3 amino acids: CASGLSVPNTGELFF. The CDR3 bases are TGTGCCAGCGGGCTTTCGGTACCGAACACCGGGGAGCTGTTTTTT.

This clonotype was counted many times. The V gene is TRBV5-4, the J gene TRBJ1-1; TRBD1 aligns across 11 bases. Trimming cost V 4 bases and J 2 bases; bases outside gene matches: 4. Germline V gene lookup returns CDR1 SGHNT and CDR2 YYREEE (reference sequence). The CDR3 has 15 amino acids. The CDR3 spells CASSSGQGANTEAFF. For the CDR3, the DNA is TGTGCCAGCAGCAGTGGACAGGGGGCCAACACTGAAGCTTTCTTT.

In DNA form, the CDR3 reads TGTGCCAGCAGCTTTACCGGGGGGGCCAGAGAGACCCAGTACTTC. Translation: CASSFTGGARETQYF. The rearrangement links TRBV7-6 to TRBJ2-5; 8 nucleotides match TRBD2. The ends lost 3 bases at V and 4 bases at J; junction bases unmatched: 7. Germline CDR1 reads SGHVS; CDR2 reads FNYEAQ. The CDR3 is 15 residues long.

The V and J genes are TRBV2 and TRBJ2-3; 7 nucleotides agree with TRBD2. Germline trimming cut 4 bases from V and 0 bases from J; bases unmatched to any gene: 7. The CDR3 length is 16 residues. Germline CDR1 SNHLY, CDR2 FYNNEI. The DNA of the CDR3 is TGTGCCAGCAGTGGATTAGCGGGTACTAGCACAGATACGCAGTATTTT. Translated: CASSGLAGTSTDTQYF.

V usage is TRBV15 and J usage is TRBJ2-2; 8 bases map to TRBD1. CDR3 size: 14 residues. After removal of 0 bases from V and 6 bases from J, the junction contained 0 bases not matched to a gene. Germline assignment: CDR1 LNHNV and CDR2 YYDKDF (reference sequence). This chain's CDR3 is CATSRDRGPGELFF. DNA for the CDR3: TGTGCCACCAGCAGAGACAGGGGGCCCGGGGAGCTGTTTTTT.

The V call is TRBV20-1, the J call TRBJ2-5, with 10 nucleotides matching TRBD1. The junction had 20 bases not matched to a gene; V was cut back by 0 bases and J by 1 base. This CDR3 is built from 21 residues. The germline gives CDR1 DFQATT, CDR2 SNEGSKA (reference sequence). The CDR3 DNA reads as TGCAGTGCTAGAGATCTAGGCGGGGACAGGGGCACCTCAGGCCCCCAAGAGACCCAGTACTTC. This codes for CSARDLGGDRGTSGPQETQYF.

The chain combines TRBV7-9 with TRBJ2-1, with D hard to call. This CDR3 has 13 residues. The ends were cut back, 1 base at V and 8 bases at J, with 9 bases in the middle. Per the germline V gene, CDR1 is SEHNR and CDR2 is FQNEAQ (reference sequence). The DNA for the CDR3 is TGTGCCAGCAGCTTAGAGAGCGTGGATGAGCAGTTCTTC. Residues: CASSLESVDEQFF.

The chain uses TRBV12-3 or TRBV12-4 and TRBJ1-2, with 12 bases fitting TRBD1. Trimming took 6 bases from V and 2 from J; bases not matched to a gene: 7. The CDR3 contains 16 residues. The DNA for the CDR3 is TGTGCCAGCAGGACGGGACAGGGGGCGGTCAACTATGGCTACACCTTC. Its protein product is CASRTGQGAVNYGYTF.

This clonotype occurred a few times. The chain joins TRBV4-3 to TRBJ2-3; D assignment may be TRBD1 or TRBD2 (7 bases each). V lost 1 base and J lost 2, with 22 bases in between. Germline CDR1 and CDR2: LGHNA and YSLEER. The CDR3 contains 19 residues. The CDR3 DNA reads as TGCGCCAGCAGCCAAGGGGGACAGTTCTTAGCGGGTTTCACAGATACGCAGTATTTT. It encodes CASSQGGQFLAGFTDTQYF.

This clonotype was seen a few times. This rearrangement joins TRBV7-9 to TRBJ1-1, with no clear D. The CDR3 has 14 residues. The germline CDR1 and CDR2 sequences are SEHNR and FQNEAQ (reference sequence). The germline V and J ends were trimmed by 6 bases and 5 bases, with 16 bases remaining between them. CDR3 coding DNA: TGTGCCAGCAGACCGGACGGGGTTTGGACTGAAGCTTTCTTT. It specifies CASRPDGVWTEAFF.

In this sample, this clonotype turned up many times. The J gene is TRBJ2-1, the V gene TRBV7-2, with 13 nucleotides matching TRBD2. The germline gives CDR1 SGHTA, CDR2 FQGNSA. The ends lost 6 bases at V and 6 bases at J; junction bases unmatched: 2. The CDR3 covers 14 residues. The CDR3 bases are TGTGCCAGCAGGGGGACTAGCGGGGCCAATGAGCAGTTCTTC. Its translation: CASRGTSGANEQFF.

This clonotype was counted many times. The J gene is TRBJ2-1, the V gene TRBV6-2 or TRBV6-3, with D possibly matching TRBD2 (5 bases). V was pared by 6 bases and J by 3 bases, with 21 bases between. The length of the CDR3 is 17 residues. The germline V gene has CDR1 MNHEY and CDR2 SVGEGT. CDR3 in amino acids: CASSKGHIPRGYNEQFF. For the CDR3, the DNA is TGTGCCAGCAGCAAAGGGCATATTCCCCGGGGCTACAATGAGCAGTTCTTC.

This clonotype appeared a few times. In nucleotides, the CDR3 is TGCAGTGCCGGTATCAATGAGCAGTTCTTC. Residues: CSAGINEQFF. The chain couples TRBV20-1 to TRBJ2-1; D is uncertain. Germline CDR1 and CDR2: DFQATT and SNEGSKA (reference sequence). The CDR3 has 10 amino acids. V lost 6 bases and J 6 bases, leaving 6 bases between the germline ends.

This clonotype was seen ten or more times. The chain uses TRBV6-6 and TRBJ2-1; D perhaps matches TRBD1 (6 bases). Germline V CDR1 and CDR2: MNHNY, SVGAGI (reference sequence). The CDR3 covers 15 residues. The V end was cut by 7 bases, the J end by 0 bases, with 13 bases between. The CDR3 reads CASKPRGSSYNEQFF. CDR3 nucleotide sequence: TGTGCCAGCAAACCAAGGGGGAGCTCCTACAATGAGCAGTTCTTC.

The chain joins TRBV2 to TRBJ1-2, with 10 nucleotides matching TRBD1. The CDR3 consists of 14 residues. The V gene's germline CDR1 is SNHLY and CDR2 FYNNEI. V shed 4 bases, J shed 4 bases, and the junction held 3 bases outside the gene matches. The DNA for the CDR3 is TGTGCCAGCAGTGCAGGGACAGGGGTCTATGGCTACACCTTC. The encoded protein is CASSAGTGVYGYTF.

The V gene is TRBV27, the J gene TRBJ2-3, with 11 bases that match TRBD2. The CDR3 loop spans 16 amino acids. Trimming took 5 bases from V and 2 from J; bases not matched to a gene: 6. Germline V lookup: CDR1 MNHEY, CDR2 SMNVEV (reference sequence). The CDR3 region is CASSLAGLAATDTQYF. CDR3 DNA: TGTGCCAGCAGTCTAGCGGGACTAGCGGCCACAGATACGCAGTATTTT.

This clonotype has only a few counts. V and J are TRBV27 and TRBJ2-1; no definite D call. V was trimmed by 7 bases and J by 3 bases, leaving 7 bases between them. CDR3 size: 12 residues. Per the germline V gene, CDR1 is MNHEY and CDR2 is SMNVEV (reference sequence). The CDR3: CASTGLYNEQFF. In DNA form, the CDR3 reads TGTGCCAGCACCGGGCTCTACAATGAGCAGTTCTTC.

This sequence joins TRBV5-4 and TRBJ2-6; D may be TRBD1 or TRBD2 (6 bases each). Germline V CDR1 and CDR2: SGHNT, YYREEE (reference sequence). V dropped 4 bases and J dropped 2 bases, with 22 bases sitting between them. CDR3 length equals 19 residues. The chain's CDR3 is CASSLWMGGQGTGANVLTF. CDR3 bases: TGTGCCAGCAGCCTCTGGATGGGGGGCCAAGGAACTGGGGCCAACGTCCTGACTTTC.

The chain couples TRBV9 to TRBJ1-6, with TRBD1 matching 7 bases. Germline V gene lookup returns CDR1 SGDLS and CDR2 YYNGEE. V shed 4 bases and J 12 bases; nucleotides not matched to a gene: 7. This CDR3 contains 13 residues. As DNA, the CDR3 is TGTGCCAGCAGCCCACAGGGGAATGGACCCCTCCACTTT. Encoded protein: CASSPQGNGPLHF.

V is TRBV11-1 and J is TRBJ2-1; TRBD2 matches at 14 bases. CDR1 is SGHAT and CDR2 is FQDESV in the germline V gene (reference sequence). The ends lost 5 bases at V and 9 bases at J; junction bases unmatched: 6. The CDR3 contains 15 residues. CDR3: CASSPGTSGGGEQFF. The CDR3 DNA follows: TGTGCCAGCAGCCCCGGGACTAGCGGGGGCGGTGAGCAGTTCTTC. Combining the CDR3 with reference TRBV11-1 and TRBJ2-1 gives the whole variable domain EAEVAQSPRYKITEKSQAVAFWCDPISGHATLYWYRQILGQGPELLVQFQDESVVDDSQLPKDRFSAERLKGVDSTLKIQPAELGDSAMYLCASSPGTSGGGEQFFGPGTRLTVL.

About this clonotype: A much larger clone differs from this one at a single base, so this may be a read error. V gene TRBV28 combines with J gene TRBJ1-1, with 9 positions matching TRBD1. From germline, CDR1 is MDHEN and CDR2 SYDVKM. V shed 4 bases, J shed 4 bases, and the junction held 1 base outside the gene matches. The CDR3 totals 13 residues. CDR3 in amino acids: CASSYRGPTEAFF. The CDR3 DNA reads as TGTGCCAGCAGTTACAGGGGGCCCACTGAAGCTTTCTTT.

This clonotype was seen repeatedly, ten times or more. This chain links TRBV7-8 with TRBJ1-4; perhaps TRBD1 as D (5 bases). Germline V gene sequence: CDR1 SGHVS, CDR2 FQNEAQ. V was pared by 5 bases and J by 3 bases, with 16 bases between. The CDR3 is made up of 16 amino acids. CDR3 nucleotide sequence: TGTGCCAGCAGCCGGGGAGGGGTTCGGTCTAATGAAAAACTGTTTTTT. Translation: CASSRGGVRSNEKLFF.

The count of this clonotype is one. The V gene is TRBV4-1, the J gene TRBJ1-2, with D uncertain. CDR3 length: 12 residues. V was clipped by 0 bases and J by 8 bases, with 7 bases between them. Germline CDR1 is MGHRA and CDR2 is YSYEKL. CDR3 sequence (DNA): TGCGCCAGCAGCCAAGAGAGCTCCGGCTACACCTTC. Translation: CASSQESSGYTF.

V gene TRBV12-3 or TRBV12-4 combines with J gene TRBJ2-2; TRBD2 matches 8 bases. The CDR3 consists of 15 residues. V was pared by 6 bases and J by 4 bases, with 7 bases of the junction left unmatched. The CDR3 nucleotides are TGTGCCAGCAGCCCGGGGGGGGGGGTCACCGGGGAGCTGTTTTTT. This codes for CASSPGGGVTGELFF.

This clonotype was recorded at least ten times. This chain connects TRBV7-2 to TRBJ2-3; 7 positions agree with TRBD2. Germline V CDR1 and CDR2: SGHTA, FQGNSA. The CDR3 has 17 amino acids. V was clipped by 3 bases and J by 0 bases; unmatched bases: 9. The CDR3 protein is CASSLWGGTSSTDTQYF. The CDR3 DNA reads as TGTGCCAGCAGCTTGTGGGGGGGGACTTCTAGCACAGATACGCAGTATTTT.

The chain carries TRBV6-1 and TRBJ2-7; possible D gene TRBD2, 5 bases. CDR1 and CDR2 (germline): MNHNS, SASEGT. V was cut by 2 bases and J by 6 bases, with 11 bases left in between. CDR3 length equals 13 residues. This CDR3 is CASSESPGGEQYF. DNA of the CDR3: TGTGCCAGCAGTGAATCTCCCGGAGGCGAGCAGTACTTC.

This clonotype was recorded a few times. The CDR3 protein is CASSPTLIEQYF. The CDR3 nucleotides are TGTGCCAGCAGTCCTACATTAATAGAGCAGTACTTC. The V and J genes are TRBV12-3 or TRBV12-4 and TRBJ2-7; D is undetermined. V was clipped by 5 bases and J by 7 bases, with 12 bases between them. The CDR3 has 12 amino acids.

The chain carries TRBV11-3 and TRBJ2-1; TRBD2 aligns across 9 bases. The J segment lost 5 bases and the V segment lost 5 bases, leaving 1 base of the junction unmatched. This CDR3 contains 13 residues. Germline V gene sequence: CDR1 SGHNT, CDR2 YENEEA. CDR3 bases: TGTGCCAGCAGCAAGCGGGGGGACAATGAGCAGTTCTTC. Translated, it gives CASSKRGDNEQFF.